This T cell receptor (beta chain) emerged from a study of blood T cells in healthy people across ages. Each donor's blood draw was around 10 milliliters of peripheral blood. A second roughly 6 to 11 cycle PCR used barcoded and J-beta primers. TCRdb independently ran MiXCR on the 5' RACE reads; one entry per CDR3 protein. The top ten clones hold 8.7% of a sample with approximately 580,000 distinct CDR3 sequences, around 24% of them seen once. CDR1 and CDR2 from the germline V gene are LGHNA and YSLEER. This CDR3 has 20 amino acids. The J segment lost 2 bases and the V segment lost 0 bases, leaving 12 bases of the junction unmatched. Another study also made use of these data, one on T cells of mothers and their children. That investigation notes: Versus unrelated pairs, overlap was slightly higher in related mother-child pairs, without reaching significance.

The TCR was taken from a boy aged 5-17 years in good health. The genes are TRBV4-3 and TRBJ2-3; 12 nucleotides align to TRBD2. The sample was blood. CDR3 in DNA: TGCGCCAGCAGCCAAGATCAAGCGGGGACTAGCGGGTTTCTCACAGATACGCAGTATTTT. Protein product: CASSQDQAGTSGFLTDTQYF.